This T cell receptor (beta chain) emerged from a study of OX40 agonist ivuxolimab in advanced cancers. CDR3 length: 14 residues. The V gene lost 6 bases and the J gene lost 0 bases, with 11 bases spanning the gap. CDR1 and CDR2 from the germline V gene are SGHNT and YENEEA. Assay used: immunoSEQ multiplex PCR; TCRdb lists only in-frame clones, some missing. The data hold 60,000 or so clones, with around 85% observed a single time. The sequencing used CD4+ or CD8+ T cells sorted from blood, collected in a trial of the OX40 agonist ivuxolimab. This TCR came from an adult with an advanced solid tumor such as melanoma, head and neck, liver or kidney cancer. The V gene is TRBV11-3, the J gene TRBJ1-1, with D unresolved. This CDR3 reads CASRDGSLNTEAFF. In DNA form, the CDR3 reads TGTGCCAGCAGAGATGGGTCTCTGAACACTGAAGCTTTCTTT.